This T cell receptor beta chain was obtained from a study of blood T cell repertoires in COVID-19. The J segment lost 0 bases and the V segment lost 10 bases, leaving 8 bases of the junction unmatched. From germline, CDR1 is LGHDT and CDR2 YNNKEL (reference sequence). The CDR3 runs to 17 residues. The protocol was immunoSEQ multiplex PCR, while the TCRdb copy is restricted to in-frame clones and leaves out a portion. The table lists tens of thousands of clones, roughly 87% of them singletons, with about 5.1% in the top ten. The table lists this clone with a few counts. The chain uses TRBV3-1 (or the pseudogene TRBV3-2) and TRBJ1-6; TRBD1 agrees at 11 bases. This TCR was recovered from a man older than 75 in a cohort sampled during active COVID-19. The sample comprised peripheral blood. The CDR3 nucleotides read TGTGCCAAATGGGACAGGGGGGCCAGCTCCTATAATTCACCCCTCCACTTT. It is translated as CAKWDRGASSYNSPLHF.